The following is a TCR beta chain sequence with its context. Its antigen is not identified. The source of the sample is a study of cytomegalovirus exposure and HLA in healthy donors. With 8 bases removed from V and 2 bases from J, the gap between germline ends came to 13 bases. CDR1 is MNHEY and CDR2 is SVGAGI in the germline V gene. This CDR3 contains 14 residues. It was with 60 Vbeta and 13 Jbeta primers that the PCR ran. Study processing details: Unique TCR beta chains numbered approximately 80 million in a later analysis, with roughly 10 million shared. The assay was immunoSEQ multiplex PCR, and TCRdb's table has in-frame clones only and misses some. Clone size and the V and J calls come from that table; the DNA yielded D and trimming. The sample includes about 180,000 clones, about 80% of them seen just once. Points from the study as a whole: A later analysis found common viral pathogens apparently linked to several of the most significant clusters. Donors were assumed by presence/absence analyses to have roughly uniform sequencing depth. In a later analysis, V- and J-gene trimming of beta chains associated with a DCLRE1C missense variant, replicated independently.

This rearrangement joins TRBV6-5 to TRBJ2-1, with D maybe TRBD1 (5 bases). The sample taken for sequencing was PBMCs. The sequence was obtained from a woman between 45 and 60 years old in good health and CMV-seronegative. The DNA of the CDR3 is TGTGCCAGCTCGAAGGGGCCTACCTACAATGAGCAGTTCTTC. Protein product: CASSKGPTYNEQFF.